The source of this T cell receptor beta chain is a study of spatial heterogeneity in lung cancer. V dropped 2 bases and J dropped 5 bases, with 7 bases sitting between them. CDR1 and CDR2 (germline): KGHSH, LQKENI. This CDR3 is built from 13 residues. Time point here: sample taken at primary tumor resection. This clonotype has at least ten counts. TCRdb analysed the 5' RACE reads with MiXCR anew, one entry per CDR3 protein. This table holds roughly 80,000 distinct CDR3 sequences, roughly 8% found once. The specimen comprised PBMCs, sampled at surgery. The J gene is TRBJ1-5, the V gene TRBV18; D might be TRBD1 (5 bases). The source is a male donor with early-stage non-small cell lung cancer. The CDR3 is CASSPGRDQPQHF. In nucleotides, the CDR3 is TGTGCCAGCTCACCAGGCAGGGATCAGCCCCAGCATTTT.